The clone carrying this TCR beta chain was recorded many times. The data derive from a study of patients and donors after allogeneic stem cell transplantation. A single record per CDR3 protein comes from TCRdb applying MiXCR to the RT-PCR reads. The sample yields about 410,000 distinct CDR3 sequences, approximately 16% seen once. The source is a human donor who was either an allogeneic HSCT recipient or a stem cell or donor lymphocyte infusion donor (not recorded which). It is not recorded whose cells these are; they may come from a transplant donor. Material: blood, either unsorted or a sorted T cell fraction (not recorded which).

CDR3 sequence: CSAQGTSGKNIQYF. The CDR3 nucleotides are TGCAGCGCCCAAGGGACTAGCGGCAAAAACATTCAGTACTTC. The rearrangement uses TRBV29-1 and TRBJ2-4; 11 positions agree with TRBD2. The CDR3 is 14 amino acids. V lost 7 bases to trimming and J lost 3 bases; unmatched junction nucleotides: 5. Germline CDR1 and CDR2: SQVTM and ANQGSEA. Supplemented by reference TRBV29-1 and TRBJ2-4, the full variable domain reads SAVISQKPSRDICQRGTSLTIQCQVDSQVTMMFWYRQQPGQSLTLIATANQGSEATYESGFVIDKFPISRPNLTFSTLTVSNMSPEDSSIYLCSAQGTSGKNIQYFGAGTRLSVL.